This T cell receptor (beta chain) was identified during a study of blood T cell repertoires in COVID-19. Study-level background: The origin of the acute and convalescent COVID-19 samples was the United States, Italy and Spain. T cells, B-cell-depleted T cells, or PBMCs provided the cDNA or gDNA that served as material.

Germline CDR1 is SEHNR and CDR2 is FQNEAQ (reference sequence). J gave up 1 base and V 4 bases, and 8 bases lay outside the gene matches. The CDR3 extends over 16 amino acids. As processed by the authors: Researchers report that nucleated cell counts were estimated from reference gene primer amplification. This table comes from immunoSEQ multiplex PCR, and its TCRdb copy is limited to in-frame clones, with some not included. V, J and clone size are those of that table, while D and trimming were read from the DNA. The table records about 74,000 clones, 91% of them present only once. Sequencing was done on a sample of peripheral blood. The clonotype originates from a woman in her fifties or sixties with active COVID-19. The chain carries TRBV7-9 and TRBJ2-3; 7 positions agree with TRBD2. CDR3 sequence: CASSSDERGGTDTQYF. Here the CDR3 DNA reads TGTGCCAGCAGCTCGGATGAGCGGGGCGGCACAGATACGCAGTATTTT.